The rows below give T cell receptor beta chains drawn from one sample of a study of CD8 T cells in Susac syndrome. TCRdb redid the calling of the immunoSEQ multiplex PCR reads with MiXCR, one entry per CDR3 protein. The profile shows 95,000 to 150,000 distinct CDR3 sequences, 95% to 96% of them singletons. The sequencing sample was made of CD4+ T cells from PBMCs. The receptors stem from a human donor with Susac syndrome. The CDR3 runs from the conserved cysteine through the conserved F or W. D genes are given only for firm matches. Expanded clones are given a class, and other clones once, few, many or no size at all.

CDR3aa: CATSRDGRNTDTQYF; CDR3nt: TGTGCCACCAGCAGAGATGGGCGGAACACAGATACGCAGTATTTT; v_gene: TRBV15; abundance: NA; j_gene: TRBJ2-3; d_gene: NA
CDR3aa: CASSPGTSGYEQYF; CDR3nt: TGTGCCAGCTCCCCAGGGACTAGCGGCTACGAGCAGTACTTC; v_gene: TRBV18; abundance: NA; j_gene: TRBJ2-7; d_gene: TRBD2
CDR3aa: CSAKPAVTSTDTQYF; CDR3nt: TGCAGTGCCAAACCAGCGGTCACAAGCACAGATACGCAGTATTTT; v_gene: TRBV20-1; abundance: NA; j_gene: TRBJ2-3; d_gene: NA
CDR3aa: CASSFLTGGNEKLFF; CDR3nt: TGTGCCAGCAGCTTCCTGACAGGGGGGAATGAAAAACTGTTTTTT; v_gene: TRBV7-9; abundance: NA; j_gene: TRBJ1-4; d_gene: TRBD1
CDR3aa: CATSDSGTSRDEQFF; CDR3nt: TGTGCCACCAGTGACAGCGGGACTAGCCGCGATGAGCAGTTCTTC; v_gene: TRBV24-1; abundance: NA; j_gene: TRBJ2-1; d_gene: TRBD2
CDR3aa: CASRGPRVQDEQYF; CDR3nt: TGTGCCAGCAGAGGCCCGAGGGTTCAGGACGAGCAGTACTTC; v_gene: TRBV9; abundance: NA; j_gene: TRBJ2-7; d_gene: NA
CDR3aa: CSVETTGAGYEQYF; CDR3nt: TGCAGCGTTGAGACGACAGGGGCGGGATACGAGCAGTACTTC; v_gene: TRBV29-1; abundance: once; j_gene: TRBJ2-7; d_gene: TRBD1
CDR3aa: CASSLGGFRDTQYF; CDR3nt: TGCGCCAGCAGCTTGGGAGGGTTTAGAGATACGCAGTATTTT; v_gene: TRBV5-1; abundance: NA; j_gene: TRBJ2-3; d_gene: NA
CDR3aa: CASSPGTKLSYEQYF; CDR3nt: TGTGCCAGCAGCCCCGGGACGAAACTCTCCTACGAGCAGTACTTC; v_gene: TRBV28; abundance: NA; j_gene: TRBJ2-7; d_gene: NA
CDR3aa: CASSEASYTQYF; CDR3nt: TGTGCCAGCAGTGAAGCGTCTTATACGCAGTATTTT; v_gene: TRBV2; abundance: NA; j_gene: TRBJ2-3; d_gene: NA
CDR3aa: CASSLGDTNTGELFF; CDR3nt: TGCGCCAGCAGCTTGGGGGACACGAACACCGGGGAGCTGTTTTTT; v_gene: TRBV5-1; abundance: NA; j_gene: TRBJ2-2; d_gene: NA
CDR3aa: CASSLGQGGQPQHF; CDR3nt: TGTGCCAGCAGCTTGGGACAGGGAGGTCAGCCCCAGCATTTT; v_gene: TRBV7-2; abundance: NA; j_gene: TRBJ1-5; d_gene: TRBD1
CDR3aa: CASSTGTRSYEQYF; CDR3nt: TGTGCCAGCAGTACCGGGACTAGGTCCTACGAGCAGTACTTC; v_gene: TRBV12-3/TRBV12-4; abundance: NA; j_gene: TRBJ2-7; d_gene: TRBD2
CDR3aa: CASRLQGGQVDEQYF; CDR3nt: TGTGCCAGCAGACTACAAGGGGGACAGGTCGACGAGCAGTACTTC; v_gene: TRBV7-8; abundance: NA; j_gene: TRBJ2-7; d_gene: TRBD1
CDR3aa: CASSLDGQGVDEQYF; CDR3nt: TGTGCCAGCAGTTTGGACGGACAGGGGGTCGACGAGCAGTACTTC; v_gene: TRBV27; abundance: NA; j_gene: TRBJ2-7; d_gene: TRBD1
CDR3aa: CASISQGPYEQYF; CDR3nt: TGTGCCAGCATCTCACAGGGCCCCTACGAGCAGTACTTC; v_gene: TRBV28; abundance: NA; j_gene: TRBJ2-7; d_gene: NA
CDR3aa: CASSSRIAGGRDTQYF; CDR3nt: TGTGCCAGCAGCAGCCGGATAGCGGGAGGGCGGGATACGCAGTATTTT; v_gene: TRBV28; abundance: NA; j_gene: TRBJ2-3; d_gene: TRBD2
CDR3aa: CATRAGGRDQETQYF; CDR3nt: TGTGCCACCAGGGCTGGAGGGAGAGACCAAGAGACCCAGTACTTC; v_gene: TRBV24-1; abundance: once; j_gene: TRBJ2-5; d_gene: NA
CDR3aa: CASSFGNEKLFF; CDR3nt: TGTGCCAGCAGTTTTGGTAATGAAAAACTGTTTTTT; v_gene: TRBV27; abundance: NA; j_gene: TRBJ1-4; d_gene: NA
CDR3aa: CSVAGMDQPQHF; CDR3nt: TGCAGCGTTGCAGGGATGGATCAGCCCCAGCATTTT; v_gene: TRBV29-1; abundance: NA; j_gene: TRBJ1-5; d_gene: NA
CDR3aa: CASSLNSAGPYEQYF; CDR3nt: TGTGCCAGCAGTTTAAACAGCGCCGGCCCCTACGAGCAGTACTTC; v_gene: TRBV27; abundance: NA; j_gene: TRBJ2-7; d_gene: NA
CDR3aa: CASSKGGGNTEAFF; CDR3nt: TGTGCCAGCAGCAAAGGTGGGGGGAACACTGAAGCTTTCTTT; v_gene: TRBV21-1; abundance: NA; j_gene: TRBJ1-1; d_gene: NA
CDR3aa: CASSSQDRANEQFF; CDR3nt: TGTGCCAGCAGCTCCCAGGACAGGGCCAATGAGCAGTTCTTC; v_gene: TRBV5-4; abundance: NA; j_gene: TRBJ2-1; d_gene: TRBD1
CDR3aa: CASSLGTSEAFF; CDR3nt: TGTGCCAGCAGCTTAGGGACTTCTGAAGCTTTCTTT; v_gene: TRBV7-2; abundance: few; j_gene: TRBJ1-1; d_gene: NA
CDR3aa: CASSWRYNQPQHF; CDR3nt: TGTGCCAGCAGTTGGAGGTACAATCAGCCCCAGCATTTT; v_gene: TRBV27; abundance: NA; j_gene: TRBJ1-5; d_gene: NA
CDR3aa: CSGTTSGRSVETQYF; CDR3nt: TGCAGCGGTACGACTAGCGGGAGGTCTGTAGAGACCCAGTACTTC; v_gene: TRBV29-1; abundance: NA; j_gene: TRBJ2-5; d_gene: TRBD2
CDR3aa: CASSIGVPKTQYF; CDR3nt: TGTGCCAGTAGTATAGGGGTACCCAAGACCCAGTACTTC; v_gene: TRBV19; abundance: NA; j_gene: TRBJ2-5; d_gene: NA
CDR3aa: CASSLEPTIYEQYF; CDR3nt: TGTGCCAGCAGCTTAGAGCCCACCATCTACGAGCAGTACTTC; v_gene: TRBV11-2; abundance: NA; j_gene: TRBJ2-7; d_gene: NA
CDR3aa: CASSDPGQGFYEQYF; CDR3nt: TGTGCCAGCAGTGACCCGGGACAGGGGTTCTACGAGCAGTACTTC; v_gene: TRBV25-1; abundance: NA; j_gene: TRBJ2-7; d_gene: TRBD1
CDR3aa: CASSQLAEQETQYF; CDR3nt: TGTGCCAGCAGCCAACTAGCGGAACAAGAGACCCAGTACTTC; v_gene: TRBV4-2; abundance: NA; j_gene: TRBJ2-5; d_gene: TRBD2
CDR3aa: CATSRDYSNQPQHF; CDR3nt: TGTGCCACCAGCAGGGACTATAGCAATCAGCCCCAGCATTTT; v_gene: TRBV15; abundance: NA; j_gene: TRBJ1-5; d_gene: NA
CDR3aa: CATSRDPGSDTQYF; CDR3nt: TGTGCCACCAGCAGAGATCCAGGGTCGGATACGCAGTATTTT; v_gene: TRBV15; abundance: NA; j_gene: TRBJ2-3; d_gene: NA
CDR3aa: CASSPQGPYETQYF; CDR3nt: TGCGCCAGTTCCCCACAGGGGCCCTATGAGACCCAGTACTTC; v_gene: TRBV4-1; abundance: NA; j_gene: TRBJ2-5; d_gene: TRBD1
CDR3aa: CSVEQGRSNYGYTF; CDR3nt: TGCAGCGTTGAGCAGGGGCGAAGTAACTATGGCTACACCTTC; v_gene: TRBV29-1; abundance: NA; j_gene: TRBJ1-2; d_gene: NA
CDR3aa: CASSPLAGGEETQYF; CDR3nt: TGTGCCAGCAGCCCACTAGCGGGAGGTGAGGAGACCCAGTACTTC; v_gene: TRBV3-1; abundance: NA; j_gene: TRBJ2-5; d_gene: TRBD2
CDR3aa: CASSLRQGNQPQHF; CDR3nt: TGTGCCAGCAGTTTACGCCAGGGCAATCAGCCCCAGCATTTT; v_gene: TRBV27; abundance: NA; j_gene: TRBJ1-5; d_gene: NA
CDR3aa: CASSRDTHYEQYF; CDR3nt: TGTGCCAGCAGTCGGGACACTCATTACGAGCAGTACTTC; v_gene: TRBV6-6; abundance: NA; j_gene: TRBJ2-7; d_gene: NA
CDR3aa: CASSQPDYGYTF; CDR3nt: TGCGCCAGCAGCCAGCCGGACTATGGCTACACCTTC; v_gene: TRBV4-1; abundance: NA; j_gene: TRBJ1-2; d_gene: NA
CDR3aa: CASSPRWGSYNEQFF; CDR3nt: TGTGCCAGCAGCCCCCGTTGGGGCTCCTACAATGAGCAGTTCTTC; v_gene: TRBV16; abundance: NA; j_gene: TRBJ2-1; d_gene: NA
CDR3aa: CASSLTSGRENEQFF; CDR3nt: TGTGCCAGCAGCTTAACGAGCGGGAGAGAGAATGAGCAGTTCTTC; v_gene: TRBV11-3; abundance: NA; j_gene: TRBJ2-1; d_gene: TRBD2
CDR3aa: CASSSGSFNIQYF; CDR3nt: TGTGCCAGCAGTAGCGGGAGCTTTAACATTCAGTACTTC; v_gene: TRBV2; abundance: NA; j_gene: TRBJ2-4; d_gene: TRBD2
CDR3aa: CASSITGALRYNEQFF; CDR3nt: TGTGCCAGCAGCATCACCGGGGCCCTAAGGTACAATGAGCAGTTCTTC; v_gene: TRBV7-9; abundance: NA; j_gene: TRBJ2-1; d_gene: NA
CDR3aa: CAISEWQEQFF; CDR3nt: TGTGCCATCAGTGAGTGGCAAGAGCAGTTCTTC; v_gene: TRBV10-3; abundance: NA; j_gene: TRBJ2-1; d_gene: NA
CDR3aa: CASSLGTSGRNLETQYF; CDR3nt: TGTGCCAGCAGCTTGGGGACTAGCGGGAGGAACTTAGAGACCCAGTACTTC; v_gene: TRBV5-4; abundance: NA; j_gene: TRBJ2-5; d_gene: TRBD2
CDR3aa: CASSQGFGQRSDIQYF; CDR3nt: TGCGCCAGCAGCCAAGGTTTTGGACAGAGATCGGACATTCAGTACTTC; v_gene: TRBV4-3; abundance: NA; j_gene: TRBJ2-4; d_gene: NA
CDR3aa: CASRTLYQETQYF; CDR3nt: TGTGCCAGCAGGACTCTTTACCAAGAGACCCAGTACTTC; v_gene: TRBV12-3/TRBV12-4; abundance: NA; j_gene: TRBJ2-5; d_gene: NA
CDR3aa: CASSITGSGANVLTF; CDR3nt: TGTGCCAGTAGTATAACGGGGTCTGGGGCCAACGTCCTGACTTTC; v_gene: TRBV19; abundance: NA; j_gene: TRBJ2-6; d_gene: NA